This T cell receptor beta chain was profiled in a study of T cells in women clearing cervical HPV infection (dated by TCRdb to between 2018 and 2020). With regard to the full study: The cases were about two dozen women with histologically confirmed HPV16-related CIN3 or worse, and 2 of those women had invasive cancers. Controls were around 25 women whose single incident HPV16 infection cleared within 12 months without precancer or cancer developing. Case blood was taken at the visit when the lesion was first identified, whereas control blood was taken when infection was no longer detected. For cases, the median interval between lesion detection and blood sampling was about 150 days, with an interquartile range of roughly 90 to 200 days. Since HLA typing was available for only a few women, HLA type could not be ruled out as a confounder. The exploratory proof-of-principle case-control study was nested within the Guanacaste HPV Natural History Study in Costa Rica and compared TCR repertoires across cervical HPV16 outcomes. Cases and controls were matched on age within five years and on year of sample collection. Cases had a median age of almost 35 years compared with approximately 41 for controls, and baseline characteristics showed no significant differences between the groups. In the parent cohort, around 9,500 women aged 18 or older were enrolled in Guanacaste, Costa Rica, during about 1993 to 1995 and were followed for 6 to 7 years. Quality controls consisted of five blinded duplicates per group, for a total of about 60 samples made up of 50 or so participants and approximately 10 replicates. Results and caveats for the whole study, not just this receptor: Lower TRBV6-7 relative abundance was observed in cases than in controls (approximately 0.1% versus 0.16%; Bonferroni P = 0.0008). The cross-sectional design could not show whether the associations came before the infection or were a result of it, and neither effector/memory subsets nor HPV-specific T cells were isolated. Because the number of T cells per sample was unknown, the richness differences could reflect varying T-cell content rather than repertoire biology. Random forest classifiers combining richness and V gene abundances distinguished cases from controls with an estimated AUC of around 0.79. Across sequencing depths, CIN3+ cases showed significantly higher TCR repertoire richness than controls, but evenness did not differ between the groups.

CDR1 SQVTM and CDR2 ANQGSEA were looked up in the germline V gene. From cysteine to phenylalanine, the CDR3 is 15 amino acids long. The CDR3 was read in part: 36 bases, with the frame set at base 1. Trimming accounts for 0 bases at V and 5 bases at J, while the number of junction bases matched to no gene is 6. Using the immunoSEQ assay, multiplex PCR amplified TCR beta CDR3 regions from an average of about 1,300 ng of genomic DNA per sample. To correct primer bias, the assay used a complete synthetic TCR repertoire to set an amplification baseline. Amplicons were sequenced on the Illumina platform. The original methods were these. Sequences were error-corrected by clustering with frequency ratios and a modified nearest-neighbor algorithm, then analyzed in the immunoSEQ Analyzer with IMGT gene definitions. TCR richness and evenness were averaged over 20 rarefaction repeats at each rarefaction depth, excluding samples with fewer sequences than the depth. Wilcoxon rank sum tests with FDR correction were used to compare V, D and J gene relative abundances between the groups. Blinded duplicates gave an intraclass correlation of 95% to 97% for TCR richness and an average of around 83% across some 62 gene segments. The immuneACCESS repertoire file appears here via TCRdb, limited to in-frame rearrangements. These files lack a portion of the clones; in checked studies, under half of the deficit traces to unresolved V genes, and the cause of the others is not known. V, J and clone size reflect that table, while D and trimming were determined from the DNA. This sample's records show over 25,000 clones. The ten largest clones capture 15% to 20% of the sample.

On this clone itself: Its antigen specificity is not known. The CDR3 end is not reached by the read, which stops 3 residues before it; the germline J gene fills it in.

Every participant had a single incident cervical HPV16 infection, and prevalent HPV16 infections were excluded. Cervical HPV DNA was detected by MY09/MY11 PCR, and genotyping was performed by dot-blot hybridization. About 14 mL of heparinized blood were centrifuged, and the buffy coat was aliquoted, frozen at -30°C, then stored at -80°C. Genomic DNA was extracted from buffy coat specimens using QIAGEN kits. This receptor chain uses TRBV29-1 and TRBJ2-3; 9 bases in the middle match TRBD2. Sequencing was done on a sample of blood buffy coat. This sequence was found in a woman between 18 and 70 years old with a cervical HPV16 infection that either progressed to CIN3+ or cleared (not recorded which). CDR3 bases read: TGCAGCGTTGAAGATGGAGCGGGAGGAATAGATACG. This translates into CSVEDGAGGIDT. The whole CDR3 protein is CSVEDGAGGIDTQYF.